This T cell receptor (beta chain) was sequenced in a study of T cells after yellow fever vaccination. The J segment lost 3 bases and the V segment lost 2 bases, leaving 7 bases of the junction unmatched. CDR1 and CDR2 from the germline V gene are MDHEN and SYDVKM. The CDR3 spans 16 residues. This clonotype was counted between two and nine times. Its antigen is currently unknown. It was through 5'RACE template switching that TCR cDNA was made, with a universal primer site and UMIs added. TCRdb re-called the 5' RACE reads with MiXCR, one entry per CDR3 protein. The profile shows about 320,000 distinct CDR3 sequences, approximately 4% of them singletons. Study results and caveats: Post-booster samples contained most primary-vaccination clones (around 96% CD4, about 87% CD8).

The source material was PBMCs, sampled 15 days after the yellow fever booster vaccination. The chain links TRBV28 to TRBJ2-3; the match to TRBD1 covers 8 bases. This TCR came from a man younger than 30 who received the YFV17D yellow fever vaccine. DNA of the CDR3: TGTGCCAGCAGTTTACGCCGGGACAGGAGAACAGATACGCAGTATTTT. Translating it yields CASSLRRDRRTDTQYF.